The clone carrying this T cell receptor beta chain was recorded many times. From RNA transcripts, TCR beta CDR3 regions were amplified. The HTBI set primed first-round TCR CDR3 RT-PCR. TCRdb redid the calling of the multiplex PCR reads with MiXCR, one entry per CDR3 protein. The sample has about 360,000 distinct CDR3 sequences, 20% to 25% seen once. These data are taken from a study of T cells in Graves' hyperthyroidism and ophthalmopathy. Trimming removed 6 bases from V and 5 bases from J; junction bases left unmatched: 14. The germline CDR1 and CDR2 sequences are SNHLY and FYNNEI. The CDR3 is 16 residues long. The study excluded patients with uncontrolled infection, other autoimmune disease, pregnancy or lactation.

The source of this sequence is a man over 45 with Graves' hyperthyroidism. Sequencing used blood. J is TRBJ2-5 and V is TRBV2, with TRBD1 identical over 8 bases. In DNA, the CDR3 is TGTGCCAGCAGAGCCGGGACAGGCAGTTCGGGGGAGACCCAGTACTTC. It encodes CASRAGTGSSGETQYF. The complete variable domain, with remaining parts taken from reference TRBV2 and TRBJ2-5, reads EPEVTQTPSHQVTQMGQEVILRCVPISNHLYFYWYRQILGQKVEFLVSFYNNEISEKSEIFDDQFSVERPDGSNFTLKIRSTKLEDSAMYFCASRAGTGSSGETQYFGPGTRLLVL.